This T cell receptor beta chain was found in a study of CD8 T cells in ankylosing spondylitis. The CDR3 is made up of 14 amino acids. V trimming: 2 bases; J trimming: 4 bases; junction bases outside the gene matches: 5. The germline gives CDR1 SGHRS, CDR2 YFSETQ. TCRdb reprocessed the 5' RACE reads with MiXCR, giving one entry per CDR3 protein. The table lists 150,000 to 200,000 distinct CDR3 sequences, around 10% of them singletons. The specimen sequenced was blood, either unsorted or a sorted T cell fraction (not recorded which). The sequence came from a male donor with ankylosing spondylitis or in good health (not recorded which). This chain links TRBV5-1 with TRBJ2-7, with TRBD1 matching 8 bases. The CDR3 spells CASSFDQGAYEQYF. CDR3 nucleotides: TGCGCCAGCAGCTTCGACCAGGGGGCTTACGAGCAGTACTTC.